This TCR beta chain derives from a study of cytomegalovirus exposure and HLA in healthy donors. Whole-study findings and limits: HLA allele associations emerged for 15,000 to 20,000 TCR beta sequences in a later analysis, at 0.05 false discovery rate. There were under 200 TCR beta chains listed as cytomegalovirus-associated. Later analysis associated a missense DCLRE1C variant with TCR beta V- and J-gene trimming.

With respect to this clone: Its antigen is unidentified.

This PCR relied on a set of 60 Vbeta primers and 13 Jbeta primers. Assay: immunoSEQ multiplex PCR; the TCRdb copy retains only in-frame clones and omits some. The sample yields 150,000 to 200,000 clones, of which the top ten take up approximately 0.74%. This CDR3 contains 14 residues. The germline V gene has CDR1 SGHRS and CDR2 YFSETQ. V was pared by 4 bases and J by 4 bases, with 14 bases between. The sequencing sample was made of PBMCs. This chain connects TRBV5-1 to TRBJ1-2; D possibly corresponds to TRBD1 (6 bases). This sequence originates from a boy aged 10-17 years in good health and CMV-seronegative. The CDR3 loop reads CASSPGGRGYGYTF. The CDR3 DNA reads as TGCGCCAGCAGCCCGGGGGGCAGGGGCTATGGCTACACCTTC.